This T cell receptor (beta chain) was captured in a study of follicular helper T cells after annual influenza vaccination. About the research overall: Across the 2013-2014, 2014-2015 and 2015-2016 vaccination seasons, some subjects were resampled. Findings and limits, study-wide: Day 7 ICOS+CD38+ clones later appeared mostly in ICOS-CD38- cTfh. Rare clonotypes were missed; only about 9.5-23% of cells gave TCRB.

Described time point: 2015-2016 season, 7 days after influenza vaccination. The CDR3 is 16 residues long. CDR1 and CDR2 (germline): LNHDA, SQIVND (reference sequence). V shed 4 bases and J shed 1 base, with 13 bases lying between them. Concerning this clone: Its antigen is undetermined.

Sequencing used immunoSEQ multiplex PCR; TCRdb keeps in-frame clones, though not all of them. The sample has about 6,600 clones; around 85% are singletons. The chain links TRBV19 to TRBJ2-2; D perhaps matches TRBD1 (5 bases). The source is an adult who received the influenza vaccine. The material was CXCR5- memory CD4+ T cells sorted from blood, obtained 7 days after influenza vaccination. The CDR3 nucleotides read TGTGCCAGTAGTAGGGGCGTCAGGGTGAACACCGGGGAGCTGTTTTTT. Translation: CASSRGVRVNTGELFF.